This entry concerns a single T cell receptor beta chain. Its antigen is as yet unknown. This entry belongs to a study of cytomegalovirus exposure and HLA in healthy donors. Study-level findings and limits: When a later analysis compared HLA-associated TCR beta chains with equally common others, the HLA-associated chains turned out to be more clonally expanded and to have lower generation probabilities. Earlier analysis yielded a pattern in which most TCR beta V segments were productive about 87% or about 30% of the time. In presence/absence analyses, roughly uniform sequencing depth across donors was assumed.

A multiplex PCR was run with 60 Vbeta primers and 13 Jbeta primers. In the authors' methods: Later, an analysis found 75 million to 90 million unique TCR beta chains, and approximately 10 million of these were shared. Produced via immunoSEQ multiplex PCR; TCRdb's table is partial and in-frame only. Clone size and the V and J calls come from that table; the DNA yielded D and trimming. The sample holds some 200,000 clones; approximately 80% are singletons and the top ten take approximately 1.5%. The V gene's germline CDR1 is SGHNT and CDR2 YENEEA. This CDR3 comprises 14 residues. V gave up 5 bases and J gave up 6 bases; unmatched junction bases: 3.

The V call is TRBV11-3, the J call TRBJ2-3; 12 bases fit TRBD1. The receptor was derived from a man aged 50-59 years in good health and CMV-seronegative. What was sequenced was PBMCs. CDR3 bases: TGTGCCAGCAGCCCGGGACAGGGGGCTGATACGCAGTATTTT. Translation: CASSPGQGADTQYF.